A single sample is the source of the 32 T cell receptor beta chains below, sequenced in a study of shared clonotypes between healthy human individuals. Clones were sequenced by immunoSEQ multiplex PCR, and TCRdb holds only the in-frame ones, with some missing. The data show roughly 2.4 million clones, with about 94% seen just once and approximately 0.13% held by the top ten. Sequenced material: naive CD4+ T cells sorted from blood. The subset denotes: CD45RA+ positively selected. All receptors derive from a man aged 18 to 29 in good health.

Here the CDR3 reads CASSQSAGEYEQYF. In nucleotides, the CDR3 is TGCGCCAGCAGTCAATCGGCCGGGGAATACGAGCAGTACTTC. The chain combines TRBV23-1 with TRBJ2-7, with D possibly matching TRBD2 (5 bases). TRBV23-1 is classed as an ORF, of uncertain function. Trimming took 0 bases from V and 4 from J, leaving 10 bases between them. This CDR3 is 14 amino acids long.

The chain carries TRBV6-1 and TRBJ1-1; perhaps TRBD1 as D (6 bases). Germline V gene data show CDR1 as MNHNS and CDR2 as SASEGT. Trimming shortened V by 3 bases and J by 10 bases, and 12 bases separated the two germline ends. The CDR3 is 12 amino acids. Written as DNA, the CDR3 is TGTGCCAGCAGTGACCCTCAGGGGCGAGCTTTCTTT. This translates into CASSDPQGRAFF.

Regarding this clone: At the DNA level, this CDR3 is encoded by other sequences in the same sample as well. The rearrangement links TRBV9 to TRBJ2-7; TRBD2 matches at 12 bases. The CDR3 has 17 amino acids. In germline, CDR1 is SGDLS, CDR2 YYNGEE. V gave up 0 bases and J gave up 0 bases; unmatched junction bases: 4. The CDR3 region is CASSVGLAGGSSYEQYF. CDR3 sequence (DNA): TGTGCCAGCAGCGTAGGCCTAGCGGGAGGGTCCTCCTACGAGCAGTACTTC. Drawing the rest from reference TRBV9 and TRBJ2-7, the complete variable domain is DSGVTQTPKHLITATGQRVTLRCSPRSGDLSVYWYQQSLDQGLQFLIQYYNGEERAKGNILERFSAQQFPDLHSELNLSSLELGDSALYFCASSVGLAGGSSYEQYFGPGTRLTVT.

The chain carries TRBV9 and TRBJ1-1; D might be TRBD1 (5 bases). This CDR3 comprises 17 residues. Germline V CDR1 and CDR2: SGDLS, YYNGEE. The V gene lost 1 base and the J gene lost 4 bases, with 20 bases spanning the gap. CDR3 coding DNA: TGTGCCAGCAGCGTAAGGGGATCTCGGGTCGAGATCACTGAAGCTTTCTTT. Amino acids: CASSVRGSRVEITEAFF.

V and J are TRBV11-2 and TRBJ2-1; the D gene could be TRBD1 or TRBD2 (6 bases each). Trimming took off 5 bases at V and 0 bases at J, with 20 bases between the two ends. CDR1 SGHAT and CDR2 FQNNGV come from the germline V gene. The CDR3 consists of 18 residues. The CDR3 loop reads CASSPPRGLARSYNEQFF. The DNA for the CDR3 is TGTGCCAGCAGCCCTCCCCGGGGGCTAGCCCGCTCCTACAATGAGCAGTTCTTC.

The J gene is TRBJ1-5, the V gene TRBV28, with a weak D call TRBD1 (5 bases). In germline, CDR1 is MDHEN, CDR2 SYDVKM. The V end lost 2 bases, the J end lost 7 bases, and 18 bases lay between the germline ends. The CDR3 has 16 amino acids. DNA of the CDR3: TGTGCCAGCAGTTTAATATCCGGGACCCATAACCAGCCCCAGCATTTT. This codes for CASSLISGTHNQPQHF.

This chain joins TRBV28 and TRBJ2-7, with 8 bases fitting TRBD1. V was clipped by 2 bases and J by 11 bases; unmatched bases: 8. The CDR3 covers 13 residues. Germline-derived CDR1 and CDR2 are MDHEN and SYDVKM. The CDR3 sequence is CASSLQDRVGKYF. The DNA of the CDR3 is TGTGCCAGCAGTTTACAGGACAGGGTCGGAAAGTACTTC.

The chain employs TRBV18 and TRBJ2-1; D is undetermined. The CDR3 runs to 13 residues. Trimming removed 2 bases at V and 6 bases at J, with 8 bases between. Looked up from germline, CDR1 is KGHSH and CDR2 is LQKENI. The CDR3 nucleotides are TGTGCCAGCTCACCAGACCCAAGCAATGAGCAGTTCTTC. It translates to CASSPDPSNEQFF. Using reference TRBV18 and TRBJ2-1 for the parts outside the CDR3, the full variable domain is NAGVMQNPRHLVRRRGQEARLRCSPMKGHSHVYWYRQLPEEGLKFMVYLQKENIIDESGMPKERFSAEFPKEGPSILRIQQVVRGDSAAYFCASSPDPSNEQFFGPGTRLTVL.

The chain combines TRBV27 with TRBJ1-6; TRBD1 agrees at 12 bases. The CDR3 sequence is 16 residues long. V lost 4 bases and J lost 8; bases outside the gene matches: 6. Looked up from germline, CDR1 is MNHEY and CDR2 is SMNVEV (reference sequence). The DNA of the CDR3 is TGTGCCAGCAGTTGGGGGACAGGGGGCCTGTATTCACCCCTCCACTTT. It translates to CASSWGTGGLYSPLHF.

The gene calls are TRBV10-3 and TRBJ1-2; maybe TRBD1 (6 bases). Germline V gives CDR1 ENHRY, CDR2 SYGVKD. This CDR3 is built from 14 residues. V was clipped by 10 bases and J by 3 bases, with 18 bases between them. In DNA, the CDR3 is TGTGCCACCTTGGGACACCCGGGGGACTATGGCTACACCTTC. Translated: CATLGHPGDYGYTF.

The gene calls are TRBV28 and TRBJ1-2; D might be TRBD1 (5 bases). Germline CDR1 MDHEN, CDR2 SYDVKM. CDR3 length: 14 amino acids. The germline V and J ends were trimmed by 3 bases and 5 bases, with 13 bases remaining between them. The CDR3, as DNA: TGTGCCAGCAGTTTTACAGGAGAGCGGTATGGCTACACCTTC. Translating gives CASSFTGERYGYTF.

The V call is TRBV5-4, the J call TRBJ2-5; TRBD1 aligns across 7 bases. Germline lookup yields CDR1 SGHNT and CDR2 YYREEE (reference sequence). This CDR3 has 16 amino acids. The J segment lost 4 bases and the V segment lost 5 bases, leaving 14 bases of the junction unmatched. The CDR3 DNA is TGTGCCAGCAGGCCTGGTGGGACAGTGGGGCCAGAGACCCAGTACTTC. It translates to CASRPGGTVGPETQYF.

Comment on this clone: The sample contains more than one DNA sequence encoding this CDR3. This rearrangement joins TRBV5-4 to TRBJ1-1; D unclear. The CDR3 consists of 13 residues. Deletions cut 4 bases from V and 1 base from J, with 8 bases between. Germline CDR1 is SGHNT and CDR2 is YYREEE (reference sequence). The CDR3: CASSLGWNTEAFF. In DNA form, the CDR3 reads TGTGCCAGCAGCCTAGGGTGGAACACTGAAGCTTTCTTT.

The chain has TRBV27 and TRBJ1-1; D perhaps matches TRBD1 (5 bases). V gave up 3 bases and J gave up 1 base, with 12 bases separating them. The CDR3 is 15 residues long. Germline V lookup: CDR1 MNHEY, CDR2 SMNVEV (reference sequence). The CDR3 spells CASSLSGAPNTEAFF. DNA of the CDR3: TGTGCCAGCAGTTTGTCCGGGGCGCCGAACACTGAAGCTTTCTTT.

This clone came up once. The rearrangement joins TRBV11-3 to TRBJ2-5, with D unresolved. Trimming shortened V by 5 bases and J by 5 bases, and 9 bases separated the two germline ends. CDR1 and CDR2 (germline): SGHNT, YENEEA. This CDR3 is 12 amino acids long. The CDR3 DNA reads TGTGCCAGCAGCCTAAAGATGGAGACCCAGTACTTC. This translates into CASSLKMETQYF.

With respect to this clone: An end of the junction does not agree with germline; a read error may underlie this. The chain combines TRBV5-1 with TRBJ2-3; no clear D gene. Germline lookup yields CDR1 SGHRS and CDR2 YFSETQ. The CDR3 runs 14 residues. The DNA for the CDR3 is TGCGCCGGCAGCTTGGCGGCGGACACAGATACGCAGTATTTT. Amino acids: CAGSLAADTDTQYF.

The chain combines TRBV5-1 with TRBJ2-2; unclear D gene. The CDR3 totals 15 residues. Trimming took off 0 bases at V and 5 bases at J, with 11 bases between the two ends. CDR1 is SGHRS, CDR2 YFSETQ, per germline. CDR3 region: CASSLDGPQTGELFF. Written as DNA, the CDR3 is TGCGCCAGCAGCTTGGACGGCCCTCAGACCGGGGAGCTGTTTTTT.

With regard to this clone: Additional DNA sequences in this sample encode the identical CDR3. The rearrangement links TRBV4-3 to TRBJ2-7, with D tentatively TRBD2 (5 bases). The V gene lost 1 base and the J gene lost 4 bases, with 5 bases spanning the gap. The CDR3 contains 12 residues. Germline V CDR1 and CDR2: LGHNA, YSLEER. In DNA, the CDR3 is TGCGCCAGCAGCCAAGGAGGGTACGAGCAGTACTTC. Protein sequence: CASSQGGYEQYF.

The J gene is TRBJ1-1, the V gene TRBV11-2, with a possible D match to TRBD1 (5 bases). Trimming took off 5 bases at V and 5 bases at J, with 12 bases between the two ends. The germline V gene encodes CDR1 SGHAT and CDR2 FQNNGV. This CDR3 has 13 amino acids. The CDR3 region has the DNA TGTGCCAGCAGCCCCTCGGGGGGGACTGAAGCTTTCTTT. Residues: CASSPSGGTEAFF.

The rearrangement uses TRBV6-5 and TRBJ2-7, with 7 bases identical to TRBD1. Germline CDR1 reads MNHEY; CDR2 reads SVGAGI. The CDR3 consists of 13 residues. J was trimmed by 3 bases and V by 7 bases; bases with no gene match: 6. The CDR3 protein is CASKHRDSYEQYF. CDR3 coding DNA: TGTGCCAGCAAGCACCGGGACAGCTACGAGCAGTACTTC.

This sequence joins TRBV27 and TRBJ1-2; D not resolved. Germline lookup yields CDR1 MNHEY and CDR2 SMNVEV (reference sequence). This CDR3 is 13 amino acids long. The V end was cut by 5 bases, the J end by 11 bases, with 18 bases between. The CDR3 is CASSPGRYTGYTF. DNA for the CDR3: TGTGCCAGCAGTCCCGGACGGTATACTGGGTACACCTTC.

The rearrangement links TRBV4-3 to TRBJ1-2, with D maybe TRBD1 (6 bases). Germline assignment: CDR1 LGHNA and CDR2 YSLEER. This CDR3 is 17 amino acids long. V was clipped by 2 bases and J by 2 bases, with 18 bases between them. The CDR3 nucleotides read TGCGCCAGCAGCCAATCCCCAAGGGGGGTAGCCAACTATGGCTACACCTTC. It is translated as CASSQSPRGVANYGYTF.

The chain recombines TRBV18 with TRBJ1-4; D gene uncertain. Germline loops: CDR1 KGHSH, CDR2 LQKENI. V lost 2 bases and J lost 7, with 11 bases in between. The length of the CDR3 is 14 residues. The CDR3 nucleotides read TGTGCCAGCTCACCAGTGACACGAGGTGAAAAACTGTTTTTT. Translated: CASSPVTRGEKLFF.

The rearrangement joins TRBV5-4 to TRBJ2-1; tentatively, D is TRBD1 or TRBD2 (5 bases each). The ends were cut back, 0 bases at V and 6 bases at J, with 10 bases in the middle. Germline lookup yields CDR1 SGHNT and CDR2 YYREEE (reference sequence). This CDR3 spans 14 amino acids. The DNA for the CDR3 is TGTGCCAGCAGCTTGGGAGGGGCCACCAATGAGCAGTTCTTC. Residues: CASSLGGATNEQFF.

Concerning this clone: Within the sample, other DNA sequences also encode this same CDR3. The chain couples TRBV6-5 to TRBJ1-1, with a tentative D call TRBD1 (5 bases). Per the germline V gene, CDR1 is MNHEY and CDR2 is SVGAGI. The CDR3 runs 14 residues. The germline V and J ends were trimmed by 2 bases and 1 base, with 8 bases remaining between them. CDR3 sequence reads: CASSYTTGNTEAFF. CDR3 nucleotide sequence: TGTGCCAGCAGTTACACCACAGGGAACACTGAAGCTTTCTTT.

As to this clone: Distinct nucleotide sequences in the sample also encode this CDR3. The chain has TRBV5-1 and TRBJ2-3, with TRBD2 matching 8 bases. CDR1 SGHRS and CDR2 YFSETQ come from the germline V gene. The junction had 4 bases not matched to a gene; V was cut back by 2 bases and J by 2 bases. The CDR3 spans 15 residues. The CDR3 DNA follows: TGCGCCAGCAGCTTATCGGGAGGGCCCACAGATACGCAGTATTTT. It encodes CASSLSGGPTDTQYF.

CDR3 coding DNA: TGTGCCAGCAGCGGCGAAGGGGGCACTGAAGCTTTCTTT. Its protein product is CASSGEGGTEAFF. The J gene is TRBJ1-1, the V gene TRBV5-6, with D perhaps matching TRBD1 (6 bases). V lost 4 bases to trimming and J lost 4 bases, with 11 bases between them. Per the germline V gene, CDR1 is SGHDT and CDR2 is YYEEEE. The CDR3 is 13 amino acids. The variable domain in full, with the rest retrieved from reference TRBV5-6 and TRBJ1-1, is DAGVTQSPTHLIKTRGQQVTLRCSPKSGHDTVSWYQQALGQGPQFIFQYYEEEERQRGNFPDRFSGHQFPNYSSELNVNALLLGDSALYLCASSGEGGTEAFFGQGTRLTVV.

The rearrangement uses TRBV6-5 and TRBJ1-2, with TRBD1 matching 7 bases. The CDR3 is made up of 13 amino acids. The ends lost 7 bases at V and 4 bases at J; junction bases unmatched: 6. Germline V gene data show CDR1 as MNHEY and CDR2 as SVGAGI. CDR3 in amino acids: CASTLSGGYGYTF. The CDR3 DNA is TGTGCCAGCACCCTTTCAGGGGGCTATGGCTACACCTTC.

This chain uses TRBV28 with TRBJ2-2; D possibly corresponds to TRBD2 (7 bases). The CDR3 runs 17 residues. Per germline, CDR1 MDHEN and CDR2 SYDVKM. The V and J ends lost 4 bases and 4 bases respectively, with 19 bases between them. CDR3 sequence: CASSSAGATVRTGELFF. In DNA, the CDR3 is TGTGCCAGCAGTTCCGCGGGGGCGACGGTTCGCACCGGGGAGCTGTTTTTT.

On this clone: Other DNA sequences within the sample encode an identical CDR3. The chain combines TRBV6-5 with TRBJ2-5; D might be TRBD1 or TRBD2, each matching 5 bases. Germline V gene lookup returns CDR1 MNHEY and CDR2 SVGAGI. CDR3 size: 12 residues. The ends were cut back, 5 bases at V and 5 bases at J, with 9 bases in the middle. DNA of the CDR3: TGTGCCAGCAGTCGGGGCGGTGAGACCCAGTACTTC. Encoded protein: CASSRGGETQYF.

This clone was counted once. The rearrangement joins TRBV5-6 to TRBJ1-2; weak D call: TRBD1 (5 bases). The CDR3 totals 14 residues. Germline CDR1 SGHDT, CDR2 YYEEEE. V was pared by 1 base and J by 1 base, with 8 bases between. In nucleotides, the CDR3 is TGTGCCAGCAGCTTGTGGGGACTTAACTATGGCTACACCTTC. This translates into CASSLWGLNYGYTF. Variable domain in full (rest from reference TRBV5-6 and TRBJ1-2): DAGVTQSPTHLIKTRGQQVTLRCSPKSGHDTVSWYQQALGQGPQFIFQYYEEEERQRGNFPDRFSGHQFPNYSSELNVNALLLGDSALYLCASSLWGLNYGYTFGSGTRLTVV.

The chain combines TRBV7-9 with TRBJ2-1, with 7 bases lining up with TRBD2. The germline gives CDR1 SEHNR, CDR2 FQNEAQ (reference sequence). The CDR3 consists of 14 residues. The J segment lost 2 bases and the V segment lost 11 bases, leaving 9 bases of the junction unmatched. The CDR3 loop reads CAGQGSGAYNEQFF. CDR3 coding DNA: TGTGCCGGTCAAGGGAGCGGGGCCTACAATGAGCAGTTCTTC.